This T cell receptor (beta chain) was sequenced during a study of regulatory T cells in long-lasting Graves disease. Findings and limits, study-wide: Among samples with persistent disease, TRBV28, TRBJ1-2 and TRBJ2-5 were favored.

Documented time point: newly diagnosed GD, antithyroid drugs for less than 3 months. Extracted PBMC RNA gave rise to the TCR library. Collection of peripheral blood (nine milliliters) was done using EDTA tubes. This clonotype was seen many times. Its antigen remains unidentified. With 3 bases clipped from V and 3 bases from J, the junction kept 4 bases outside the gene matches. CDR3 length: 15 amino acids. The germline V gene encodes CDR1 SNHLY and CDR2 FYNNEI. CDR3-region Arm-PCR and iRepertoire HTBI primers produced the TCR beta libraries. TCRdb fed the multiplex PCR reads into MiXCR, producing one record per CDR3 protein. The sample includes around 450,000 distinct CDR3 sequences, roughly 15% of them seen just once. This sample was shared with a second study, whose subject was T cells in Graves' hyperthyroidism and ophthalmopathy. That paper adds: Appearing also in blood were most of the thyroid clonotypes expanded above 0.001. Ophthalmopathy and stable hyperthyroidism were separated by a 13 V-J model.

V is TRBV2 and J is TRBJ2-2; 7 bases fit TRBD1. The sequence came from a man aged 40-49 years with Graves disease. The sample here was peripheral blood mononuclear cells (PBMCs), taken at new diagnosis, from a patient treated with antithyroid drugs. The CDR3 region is CASSDTGEDTGELFF. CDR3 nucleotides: TGTGCCAGCAGTGACACAGGGGAAGACACCGGGGAGCTGTTTTTT.